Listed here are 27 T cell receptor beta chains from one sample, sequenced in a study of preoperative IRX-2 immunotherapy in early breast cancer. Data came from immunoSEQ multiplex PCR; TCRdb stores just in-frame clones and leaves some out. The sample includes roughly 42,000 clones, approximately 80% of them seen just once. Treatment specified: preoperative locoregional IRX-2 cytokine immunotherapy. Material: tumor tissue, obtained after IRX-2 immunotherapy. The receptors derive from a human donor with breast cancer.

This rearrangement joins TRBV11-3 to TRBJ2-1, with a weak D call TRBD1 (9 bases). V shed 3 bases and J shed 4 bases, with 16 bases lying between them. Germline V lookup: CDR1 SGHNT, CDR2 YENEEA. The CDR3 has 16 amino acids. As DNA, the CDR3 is TGTGCCAGCAGCTTCGGGAGGGGACAGGGATACAATGAGCAGTTCTTC. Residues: CASSFGRGQGYNEQFF.

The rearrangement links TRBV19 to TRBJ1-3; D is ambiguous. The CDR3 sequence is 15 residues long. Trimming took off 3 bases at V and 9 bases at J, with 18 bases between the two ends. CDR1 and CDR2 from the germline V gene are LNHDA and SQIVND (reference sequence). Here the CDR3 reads CASSIEGRRRGTIYF. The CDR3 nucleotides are TGTGCCAGTAGTATTGAGGGAAGACGCCGGGGCACCATATATTTT. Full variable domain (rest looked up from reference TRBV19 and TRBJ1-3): DGGITQSPKYLFRKEGQNVTLSCEQNLNHDAMYWYRQDPGQGLRLIYYSQIVNDFQKGDIAEGYSVSREKKESFPLTVTSAQKNPTAFYLCASSIEGRRRGTIYFGEGSWLTVV.

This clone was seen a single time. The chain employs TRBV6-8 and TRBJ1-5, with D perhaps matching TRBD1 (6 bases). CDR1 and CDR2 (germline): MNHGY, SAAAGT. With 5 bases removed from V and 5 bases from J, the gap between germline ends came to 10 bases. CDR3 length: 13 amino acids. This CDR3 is CASSEWGHQPQHF. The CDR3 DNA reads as TGTGCCAGCAGTGAGTGGGGGCATCAGCCCCAGCATTTT.

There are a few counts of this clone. The CDR3 nucleotides read TGTGCCAGCAGCTTTGGTGTACCGAGTACTGAAGCTTTCTTT. Protein: CASSFGVPSTEAFF. V gene TRBV11-3 combines with J gene TRBJ1-1, with unresolved D. This CDR3 comprises 14 residues. The V gene's germline CDR1 is SGHNT and CDR2 YENEEA. V was pared by 3 bases and J by 5 bases, with 13 bases between.

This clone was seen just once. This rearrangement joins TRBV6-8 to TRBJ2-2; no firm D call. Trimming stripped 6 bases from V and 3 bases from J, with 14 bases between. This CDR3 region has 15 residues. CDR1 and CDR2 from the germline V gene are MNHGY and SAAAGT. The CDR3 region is CASSAQEPHTGELFF. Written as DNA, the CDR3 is TGTGCCAGCAGCGCCCAAGAGCCCCACACCGGGGAGCTGTTTTTT.

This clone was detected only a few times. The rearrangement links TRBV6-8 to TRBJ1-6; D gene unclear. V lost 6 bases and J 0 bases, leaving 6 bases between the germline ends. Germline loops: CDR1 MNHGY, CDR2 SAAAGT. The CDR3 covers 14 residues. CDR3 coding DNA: TGTGCCAGCAGCGCCCCCTCCTATAATTCACCCCTCCACTTT. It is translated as CASSAPSYNSPLHF.

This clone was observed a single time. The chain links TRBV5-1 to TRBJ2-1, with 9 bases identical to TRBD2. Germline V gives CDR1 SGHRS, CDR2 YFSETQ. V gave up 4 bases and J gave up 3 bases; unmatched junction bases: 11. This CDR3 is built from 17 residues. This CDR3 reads CASSPRTSEGFYNEQFF. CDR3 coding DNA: TGCGCCAGCAGCCCGCGGACTAGCGAAGGGTTCTACAATGAGCAGTTCTTC.

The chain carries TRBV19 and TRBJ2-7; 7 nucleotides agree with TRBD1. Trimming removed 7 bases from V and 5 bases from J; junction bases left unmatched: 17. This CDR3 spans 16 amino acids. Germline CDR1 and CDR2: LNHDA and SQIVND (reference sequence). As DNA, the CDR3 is TGTGCCAGTAAGGGGGCTCTGGACAGGCTCAAACACGAGCAGTACTTC. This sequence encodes CASKGALDRLKHEQYF. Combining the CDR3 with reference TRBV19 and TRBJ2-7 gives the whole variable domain DGGITQSPKYLFRKEGQNVTLSCEQNLNHDAMYWYRQDPGQGLRLIYYSQIVNDFQKGDIAEGYSVSREKKESFPLTVTSAQKNPTAFYLCASKGALDRLKHEQYFGPGTRLTVT.

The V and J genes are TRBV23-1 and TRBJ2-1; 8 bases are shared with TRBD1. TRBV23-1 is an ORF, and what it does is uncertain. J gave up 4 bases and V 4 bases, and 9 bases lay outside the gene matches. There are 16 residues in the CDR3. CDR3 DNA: TGCGCCAGCAGTCGCGTCGGTCAGGGGGCTTACAATGAGCAGTTCTTC. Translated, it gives CASSRVGQGAYNEQFF.

The CDR3 region has the DNA TGTGCCAGCAGGATCTTACGGGGACAGAGTCTCTCTGAAGCTTTCTTT. This codes for CASRILRGQSLSEAFF. The V gene is TRBV6-8, the J gene TRBJ1-1, with 7 bases fitting TRBD1. Germline lookup yields CDR1 MNHGY and CDR2 SAAAGT. The CDR3 sequence is 16 residues long. V lost 6 bases to trimming and J lost 6 bases; unmatched junction nucleotides: 16.

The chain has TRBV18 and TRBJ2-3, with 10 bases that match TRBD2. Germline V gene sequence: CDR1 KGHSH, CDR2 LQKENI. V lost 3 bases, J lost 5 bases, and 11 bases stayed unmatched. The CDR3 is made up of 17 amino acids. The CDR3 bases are TGTGCCAGCTCACCCCTCGGGGGACTAGCGAGGGAAGATACGCAGTATTTT. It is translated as CASSPLGGLAREDTQYF.

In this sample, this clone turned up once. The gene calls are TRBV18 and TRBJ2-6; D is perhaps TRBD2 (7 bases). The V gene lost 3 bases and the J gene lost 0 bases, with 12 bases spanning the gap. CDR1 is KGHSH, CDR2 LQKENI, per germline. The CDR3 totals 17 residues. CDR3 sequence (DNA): TGTGCCAGCTCACCCCGGGGGGCCACCTCTGGGGCCAACGTCCTGACTTTC. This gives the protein CASSPRGATSGANVLTF.

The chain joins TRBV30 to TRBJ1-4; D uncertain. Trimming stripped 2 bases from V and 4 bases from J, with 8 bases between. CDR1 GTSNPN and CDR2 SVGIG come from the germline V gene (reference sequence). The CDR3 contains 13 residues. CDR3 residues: CAWSSQLNEKLFF. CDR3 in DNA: TGTGCCTGGAGTAGCCAGCTTAATGAAAAACTGTTTTTT. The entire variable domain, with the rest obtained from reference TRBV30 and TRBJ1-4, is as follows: SQTIHQWPATLVQPVGSPLSLECTVEGTSNPNLYWYRQAAGRGLQLLFYSVGIGQISSEVPQNLSASRPQDRQFILSSKKLLLSDSGFYLCAWSSQLNEKLFFGSGTQLSVL.

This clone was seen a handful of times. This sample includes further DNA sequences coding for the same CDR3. In nucleotides, the CDR3 is TGTGCCAGCTCACCAGCGGGTTCGGAGACCCAGTACTTC. The encoded protein is CASSPAGSETQYF. The chain carries TRBV18 and TRBJ2-5; D might be TRBD2 (5 bases). From germline, CDR1 is KGHSH and CDR2 LQKENI. The CDR3 totals 13 residues. The germline V and J ends were trimmed by 2 bases and 5 bases, with 9 bases remaining between them.

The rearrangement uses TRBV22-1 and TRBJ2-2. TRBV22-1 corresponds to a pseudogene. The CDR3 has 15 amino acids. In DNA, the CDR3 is TGTGCCAGCAGTTTAATGCGAGCTCGGACCGGGGAGCTGTTTTTT. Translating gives CASSLMRARTGELFF.

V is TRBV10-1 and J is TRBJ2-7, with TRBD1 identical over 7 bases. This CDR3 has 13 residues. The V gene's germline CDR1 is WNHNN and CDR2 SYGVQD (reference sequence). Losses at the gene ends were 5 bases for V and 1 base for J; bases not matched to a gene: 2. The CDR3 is CASSKGQSYEQYF. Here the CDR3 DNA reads TGCGCCAGCAGTAAGGGACAGTCCTACGAGCAGTACTTC.

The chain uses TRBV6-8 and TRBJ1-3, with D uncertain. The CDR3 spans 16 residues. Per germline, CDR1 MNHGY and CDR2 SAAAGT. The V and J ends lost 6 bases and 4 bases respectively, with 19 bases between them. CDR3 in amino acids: CASSPEGISGGNTIYF. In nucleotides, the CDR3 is TGTGCCAGCAGCCCGGAGGGAATATCAGGAGGAAACACCATATATTTT.

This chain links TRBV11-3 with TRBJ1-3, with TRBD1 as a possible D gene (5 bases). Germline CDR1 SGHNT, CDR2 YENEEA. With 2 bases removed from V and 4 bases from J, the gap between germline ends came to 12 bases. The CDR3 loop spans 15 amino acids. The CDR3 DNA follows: TGTGCCAGCAGCTTATCGAGGGGCGACGGAAACACCATATATTTT. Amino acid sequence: CASSLSRGDGNTIYF.

The chain's CDR3 is CASTHLRGTGELFF. CDR3 bases: TGTGCCAGCACCCACCTCAGGGGGACCGGGGAGCTGTTTTTT. The J gene is TRBJ2-2, the V gene TRBV11-3; 7 nucleotides match TRBD1. The CDR3 has 14 amino acids. J was trimmed by 5 bases and V by 7 bases; bases with no gene match: 7. The germline CDR1 and CDR2 sequences are SGHNT and YENEEA.

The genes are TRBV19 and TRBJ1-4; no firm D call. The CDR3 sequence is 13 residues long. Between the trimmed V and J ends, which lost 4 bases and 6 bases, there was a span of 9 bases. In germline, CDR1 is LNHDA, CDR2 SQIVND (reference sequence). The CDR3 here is CASSRAIDEKLFF. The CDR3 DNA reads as TGTGCCAGTAGTAGAGCGATCGATGAAAAACTGTTTTTT.

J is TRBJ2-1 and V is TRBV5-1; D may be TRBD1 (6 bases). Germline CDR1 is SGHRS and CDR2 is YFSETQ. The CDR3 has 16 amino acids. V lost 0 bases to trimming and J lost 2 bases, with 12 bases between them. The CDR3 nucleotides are TGCGCCAGCAGCTTGGTGTCAGGGGACCCCTACAATGAGCAGTTCTTC. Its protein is CASSLVSGDPYNEQFF.

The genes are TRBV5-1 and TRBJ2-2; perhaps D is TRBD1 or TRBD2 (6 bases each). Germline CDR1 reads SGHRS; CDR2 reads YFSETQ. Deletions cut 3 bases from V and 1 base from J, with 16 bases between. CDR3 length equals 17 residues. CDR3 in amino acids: CASSWGASTQNTGELFF. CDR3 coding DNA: TGCGCCAGCAGCTGGGGGGCTAGCACCCAGAACACCGGGGAGCTGTTTTTT.

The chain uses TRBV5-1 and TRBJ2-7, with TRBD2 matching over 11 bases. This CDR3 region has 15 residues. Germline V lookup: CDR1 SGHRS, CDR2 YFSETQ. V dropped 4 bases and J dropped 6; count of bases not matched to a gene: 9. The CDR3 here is CASSGSGGALLEQYF. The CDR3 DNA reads TGCGCCAGCAGCGGTAGCGGGGGGGCCTTACTCGAGCAGTACTTC. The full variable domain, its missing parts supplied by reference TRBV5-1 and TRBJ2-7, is KAGVTQTPRYLIKTRGQQVTLSCSPISGHRSVSWYQQTPGQGLQFLFEYFSETQRNKGNFPGRFSGRQFSNSRSEMNVSTLELGDSALYLCASSGSGGALLEQYFGPGTRLTVT.

For the CDR3, the DNA is TGTGCCACCAGCCGTACCGATTCACCCCTCCACTTT. Amino acid sequence: CATSRTDSPLHF. The rearrangement joins TRBV22-1 to TRBJ1-6. TRBV22-1 is a pseudogene. The CDR3 is 12 amino acids.

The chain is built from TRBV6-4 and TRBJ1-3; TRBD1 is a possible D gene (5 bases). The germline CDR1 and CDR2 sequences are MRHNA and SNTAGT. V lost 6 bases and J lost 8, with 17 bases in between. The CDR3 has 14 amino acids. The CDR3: CASRDTGLADTIYF. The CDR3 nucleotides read TGTGCCAGCAGGGACACGGGGCTAGCAGACACCATATATTTT.

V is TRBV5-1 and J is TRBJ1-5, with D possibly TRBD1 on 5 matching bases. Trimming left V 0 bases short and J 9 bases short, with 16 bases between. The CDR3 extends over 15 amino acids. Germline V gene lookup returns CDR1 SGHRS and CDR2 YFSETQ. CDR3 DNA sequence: TGCGCCAGCAGCTTGGTACCCGGGGGTAGCGGGCCCCAGCATTTT. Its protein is CASSLVPGGSGPQHF. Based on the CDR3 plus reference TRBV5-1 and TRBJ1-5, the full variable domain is KAGVTQTPRYLIKTRGQQVTLSCSPISGHRSVSWYQQTPGQGLQFLFEYFSETQRNKGNFPGRFSGRQFSNSRSEMNVSTLELGDSALYLCASSLVPGGSGPQHFGDGTRLSIL.

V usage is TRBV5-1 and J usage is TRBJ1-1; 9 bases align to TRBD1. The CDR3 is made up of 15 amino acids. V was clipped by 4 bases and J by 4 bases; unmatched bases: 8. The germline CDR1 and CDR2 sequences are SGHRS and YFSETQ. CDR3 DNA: TGCGCCAGCAGCGTTCGGGGACAGGGCGTCACTGAAGCTTTCTTT. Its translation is CASSVRGQGVTEAFF.